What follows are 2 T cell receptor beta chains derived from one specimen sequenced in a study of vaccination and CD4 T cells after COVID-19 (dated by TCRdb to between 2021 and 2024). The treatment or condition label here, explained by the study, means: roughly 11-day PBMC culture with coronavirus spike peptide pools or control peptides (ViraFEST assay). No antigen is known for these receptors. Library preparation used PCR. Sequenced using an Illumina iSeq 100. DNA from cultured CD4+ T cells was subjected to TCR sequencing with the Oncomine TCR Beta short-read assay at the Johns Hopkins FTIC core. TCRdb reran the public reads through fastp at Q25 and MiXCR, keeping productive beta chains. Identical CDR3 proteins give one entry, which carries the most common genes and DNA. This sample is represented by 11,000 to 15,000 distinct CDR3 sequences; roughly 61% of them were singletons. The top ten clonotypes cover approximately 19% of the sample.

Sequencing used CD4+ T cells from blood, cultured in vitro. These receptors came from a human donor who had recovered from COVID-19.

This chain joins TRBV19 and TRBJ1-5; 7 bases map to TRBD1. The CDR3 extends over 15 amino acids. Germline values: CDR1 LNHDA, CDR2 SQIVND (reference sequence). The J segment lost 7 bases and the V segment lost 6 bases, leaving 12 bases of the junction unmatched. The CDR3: CASRSTGASGQPQHF. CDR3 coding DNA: TGTGCCAGTAGGTCTACAGGGGCCTCCGGGCAGCCCCAGCATTTT.

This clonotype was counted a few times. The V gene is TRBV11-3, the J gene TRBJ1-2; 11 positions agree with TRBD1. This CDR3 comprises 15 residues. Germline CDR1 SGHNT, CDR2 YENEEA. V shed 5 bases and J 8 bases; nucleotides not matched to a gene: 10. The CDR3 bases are TGTGCCAGCAGCCCTGTCCCGGACAGGGGGCAAGGCTACACCTTC. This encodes CASSPVPDRGQGYTF.